Listed here are 24 T cell receptor beta chains from one sample, sequenced in a study of shared clonotypes between healthy human individuals (dated by TCRdb to the early 2020s). The receptor library was made with the immunoSEQ multiplex PCR assay. The immuneACCESS repertoire file appears here via TCRdb, limited to in-frame rearrangements. These files lack a portion of the clones; in checked studies, under half of the deficit traces to unresolved V genes, and the cause of the others is not known. This sample lists about 500,000 clones; about 74% were detected once. Of the sample, around 12% is held by the ten largest clones. Material: PBMCs. These receptors were taken from a woman in her forties in good health. Some clones in this sample may be carry-over from other donors' samples.

J is TRBJ1-2 and V is TRBV5-6; D may be TRBD1 (6 bases). Trimming shortened V by 3 bases and J by 0 bases, and 9 bases separated the two germline ends. CDR1 is SGHDT and CDR2 is YYEEEE in the germline V gene. This CDR3 has 14 amino acids. In nucleotides, the CDR3 is TGTGCCAGCAGCTCCTACAGGGCTAACTATGGCTACACCTTC. Its translation: CASSSYRANYGYTF.

The chain joins TRBV9 to TRBJ2-1, with D possibly being TRBD1 (5 bases). Germline V gene sequence: CDR1 SGDLS, CDR2 YYNGEE. The CDR3 contains 15 residues. Trimming pared 1 base from V and 2 bases from J, leaving 10 bases between. CDR3 protein: CASSVRGLTYNEQFF. CDR3 nucleotides: TGTGCCAGCAGCGTAAGGGGCTTAACCTACAATGAGCAGTTCTTC.

The chain has TRBV18 and TRBJ1-2, with unresolved D. The V gene's germline CDR1 is KGHSH and CDR2 LQKENI. V lost 0 bases and J 0 bases, leaving 11 bases between the germline ends. The CDR3 has 16 amino acids. The CDR3 spells CASSPPAQLANYGYTF. In DNA form, the CDR3 reads TGTGCCAGCTCACCACCGGCTCAGTTAGCTAACTATGGCTACACCTTC. Filled out from reference TRBV18 and TRBJ1-2, the complete variable domain reads NAGVMQNPRHLVRRRGQEARLRCSPMKGHSHVYWYRQLPEEGLKFMVYLQKENIIDESGMPKERFSAEFPKEGPSILRIQQVVRGDSAAYFCASSPPAQLANYGYTFGSGTRLTVV.

This clone showed up just a few times. The chain links TRBV7-2 to TRBJ1-1, with D possibly being TRBD1 (5 bases). Germline values: CDR1 SGHTA, CDR2 FQGNSA. The germline V and J ends were trimmed by 5 bases and 0 bases, with 16 bases remaining between them. There are 16 residues in the CDR3. CDR3 loop: CASSRGRGEVNTEAFF. The CDR3 DNA reads as TGTGCCAGCAGCCGCGGAAGGGGCGAGGTGAACACTGAAGCTTTCTTT.

Details on this clone: Within the sample, other DNA sequences also encode this same CDR3. The chain is built from TRBV18 and TRBJ1-5; D is uncertain. The CDR3 sequence is 13 residues long. Trimming took off 3 bases at V and 4 bases at J, with 7 bases between the two ends. Germline V lookup: CDR1 KGHSH, CDR2 LQKENI. CDR3 nucleotide sequence: TGTGCCAGCTCACCCGGCCTAAATCAGCCCCAGCATTTT. Its protein is CASSPGLNQPQHF.

CDR3 in amino acids: CATSRDGLISQYF. The CDR3 bases are TGTGCCACCAGCAGAGATGGACTAATTTCCCAGTATTTT. V and J are TRBV15 and TRBJ2-3; possible D gene TRBD2, 6 bases. The CDR3 has 13 residues. The V gene's germline CDR1 is LNHNV and CDR2 YYDKDF (reference sequence). V lost 0 bases, J lost 12 bases, and 13 bases lay in between.

With respect to this clone: A far larger clone is one base from this, pointing to a likely read error. Additional DNA sequences in this sample encode the identical CDR3. This sequence joins TRBV18 and TRBJ2-5; weak D call: TRBD2 (5 bases). CDR1 is KGHSH, CDR2 LQKENI, per germline. CDR3 length equals 14 residues. Trimming took 6 bases from V and 11 from J, leaving 22 bases between them. Here the CDR3 DNA reads TGTGCCAGCTCCCCCTACGAAGAACTAGAGGCTCAGTACTTC. Its translation: CASSPYEELEAQYF.

The J gene is TRBJ2-7, the V gene TRBV10-1; 10 bases line up with TRBD2. V lost 7 bases and J lost 3; bases outside the gene matches: 15. The length of the CDR3 is 17 residues. CDR1 and CDR2 (germline): WNHNN, SYGVQD (reference sequence). The CDR3 loop reads CASNDWLAGVVDYEQYF. The DNA for the CDR3 is TGCGCCAGCAATGATTGGCTAGCGGGAGTTGTGGACTACGAGCAGTACTTC.

The rearrangement joins TRBV6-6 to TRBJ1-2, with 11 bases lining up with TRBD1. V trimming: 5 bases; J trimming: 4 bases; junction bases outside the gene matches: 3. This CDR3 has 14 amino acids. CDR1 is MNHNY and CDR2 is SVGAGI in the germline V gene (reference sequence). The CDR3 sequence is CASSRGQGVYGYTF. The CDR3 DNA follows: TGTGCCAGCAGTAGGGGACAGGGGGTCTATGGCTACACCTTC.

The J gene is TRBJ2-5, the V gene TRBV5-4; 9 bases map to TRBD1. Germline lookup yields CDR1 SGHNT and CDR2 YYREEE (reference sequence). The CDR3 is 16 residues long. Losses at the gene ends were 4 bases for V and 4 bases for J; bases not matched to a gene: 11. The CDR3 DNA reads as TGTGCCAGCAGCACGATGGGACAGGGACGGCGAGAGACCCAGTACTTC. This gives the protein CASSTMGQGRRETQYF. The full variable domain, rest sourced from reference TRBV5-4 and TRBJ2-5, is ETGVTQSPTHLIKTRGQQVTLRCSSQSGHNTVSWYQQALGQGPQFIFQYYREEENGRGNFPPRFSGLQFPNYSSELNVNALELDDSALYLCASSTMGQGRRETQYFGPGTRLLVL.

V usage is TRBV5-1 and J usage is TRBJ2-1, with 11 bases fitting TRBD1. Germline trimming cut 2 bases from V and 7 bases from J; bases unmatched to any gene: 8. The CDR3 length is 16 residues. Germline assignment: CDR1 SGHRS and CDR2 YFSETQ. The CDR3 DNA reads TGCGCCAGCAGCTTAGCGAGGACAGGGGGCCTGAATGAGCAGTTCTTC. Encoded protein: CASSLARTGGLNEQFF.

The V gene is TRBV5-1, the J gene TRBJ2-3; D not resolved. Looked up from germline, CDR1 is SGHRS and CDR2 is YFSETQ. The CDR3 covers 14 residues. With 0 bases removed from V and 0 bases from J, the gap between germline ends came to 5 bases. CDR3 nucleotide sequence: TGCGCCAGCAGCTTGGCCCCGAGCACAGATACGCAGTATTTT. It encodes CASSLAPSTDTQYF.

This clone was seen a handful of times. The chain links TRBV7-8 to TRBJ1-5, with D possibly being TRBD1 (5 bases). Germline V lookup: CDR1 SGHVS, CDR2 FQNEAQ. The length of the CDR3 is 17 residues. The V gene lost 5 bases and the J gene lost 0 bases, with 17 bases spanning the gap. CDR3 in DNA: TGTGCCAGCAGCAGGGGAGGTCAGGCATATAGCAATCAGCCCCAGCATTTT. Encoded protein: CASSRGGQAYSNQPQHF.

This sequence joins TRBV7-9 and TRBJ1-2, with D possibly TRBD1 on 5 matching bases. V dropped 3 bases and J dropped 0 bases, with 11 bases sitting between them. The V gene's germline CDR1 is SEHNR and CDR2 FQNEAQ (reference sequence). The CDR3 contains 15 residues. Written as DNA, the CDR3 is TGTGCCAGCAGCTTCACCAGGGAAACTAACTATGGCTACACCTTC. This translates into CASSFTRETNYGYTF.

The V call is TRBV11-2, the J call TRBJ2-5; 10 bases map to TRBD1. The CDR3 spans 15 residues. The trim removed 5 bases at V and 2 bases at J, leaving 5 bases unmatched. Germline V lookup: CDR1 SGHAT, CDR2 FQNNGV. In DNA form, the CDR3 reads TGTGCCAGCAGCCCGGACAGGGGGGAGCAAGAGACCCAGTACTTC. As protein: CASSPDRGEQETQYF.

J is TRBJ1-1 and V is TRBV14; 9 bases match TRBD1. The CDR3 is made up of 15 amino acids. After removal of 4 bases from V and 5 bases from J, the junction contained 8 bases not matched to a gene. CDR1 and CDR2 (germline): SGHDN, FVKESK. The chain's CDR3 is CASSLRTGEKTEAFF. CDR3 coding DNA: TGTGCCAGCAGCCTACGGACAGGGGAAAAGACTGAAGCTTTCTTT.

This chain connects TRBV5-6 to TRBJ1-4; D gene unclear. This CDR3 has 16 residues. Germline V gives CDR1 SGHDT, CDR2 YYEEEE. V was pared by 3 bases and J by 3 bases, with 15 bases between. CDR3 residues: CASSSPGRGANEKLFF. The DNA for the CDR3 is TGTGCCAGCAGCTCCCCGGGCCGGGGAGCTAATGAAAAACTGTTTTTT.

The rearrangement links TRBV6-4 to TRBJ2-7, with D perhaps TRBD1 (6 bases). CDR1 MRHNA and CDR2 SNTAGT come from the germline V gene. V was cut by 5 bases and J by 2 bases, with 16 bases left in between. The CDR3 runs to 15 residues. CDR3 nucleotide sequence: TGTGCCAGCAGTTGGGGTATCAGGGGCCCCTACGAGCAGTACTTC. This encodes CASSWGIRGPYEQYF.

In this sample, this clone turned up a few times. Within the sample, other DNA sequences also encode this same CDR3. The chain couples TRBV19 to TRBJ2-1; 8 bases align to TRBD2. Per germline, CDR1 LNHDA and CDR2 SQIVND (reference sequence). The CDR3 has 15 residues. J was trimmed by 3 bases and V by 4 bases; bases with no gene match: 5. The CDR3 here is CASSTPGLDYNEQFF. Written as DNA, the CDR3 is TGTGCCAGTAGTACTCCGGGACTAGACTACAATGAGCAGTTCTTC.

The CDR3 DNA reads as TGCGCCAGCAGCCAGGAGGTAACCCTCCCCTACTACGAGCAGTACTTC. Amino acid sequence: CASSQEVTLPYYEQYF. The chain has TRBV4-1 and TRBJ2-5, with TRBD2 as a possible D gene (5 bases). TRBJ2-7 explains the end of the DNA better; the J call may be wrong. CDR1 MGHRA and CDR2 YSYEKL come from the germline V gene. There are 16 residues in the CDR3.

The rearrangement uses TRBV4-3 and TRBJ2-3; TRBD1 might be the D (5 bases). Trimming stripped 4 bases from V and 2 bases from J, with 13 bases between. This CDR3 is 15 amino acids long. CDR1 is LGHNA and CDR2 is YSLEER in the germline V gene. The CDR3 DNA follows: TGCGCCAGCAGCCCGAGAACAGGAGCCACAGATACGCAGTATTTT. As protein: CASSPRTGATDTQYF.

Concerning this clone: A far larger clone is just one base off, so this is likely a read error. The chain employs TRBV7-9 and TRBJ1-5, with 9 bases matching TRBD1. The length of the CDR3 is 15 residues. The germline V gene encodes CDR1 SEHNR and CDR2 FQNEAQ (reference sequence). CDR3 coding DNA: TGTGCCGGCAGCTCGATCGGGACAGGGAATCAGCCCCAGCATTTT. It translates to CAGSSIGTGNQPQHF.

This clone was recorded only once. With a far larger clone one base away, a read error is the likely cause. The V and J genes are TRBV5-4 and TRBJ2-5; 12 bases align to TRBD1. Germline loops: CDR1 SGHNT, CDR2 YYREEE (reference sequence). CDR3 length: 16 residues. CDR3 protein: CASSKAGTGGQGTQYF. The CDR3 DNA follows: TGTGCCAGCAGCAAAGCCGGGACAGGGGGCCAAGGGACCCAGTACTTC.

To note about this clone: One base separates it from a far larger clone, so it is likely a read error. Because it lacks the conserved phenylalanine or tryptophan at the end, this CDR3 is likely a read error. The V gene is TRBV6-6, the J gene TRBJ1-1; no firm D call. V was shortened by 5 bases and J by 1 base, with 8 bases between the two germline ends. The germline gives CDR1 MNHNY, CDR2 SVGAGI (reference sequence). CDR3 length equals 13 residues. The CDR3 region is CASSRTENTEAFS. In DNA, the CDR3 is TGTGCCAGCAGTCGAACAGAGAACACTGAAGCTTTCTCT.